This note documents a single TCR beta chain sequence. It has no known antigen specificity. One base away there is no much larger clone; base qualities are not given. According to the study, the label for this sample's time point signals: baseline before first vaccination. Samples from vaccinated people were obtained from the UK trials COV001 and COV002, which included a single-blind randomized controlled phase 2/3 trial of AZD1222 (ChAdOx1 nCoV-19) in healthy adults. For TCRbeta chain sequencing, PBMC samples were collected from trial participants at day 0 and at day 28 after the second dose. This record belongs to a study of T cell responses to AZD1222 COVID-19 vaccine listed by TCRdb under 2021. Study-wide context: Because spike-specific TCR depth and breadth did not differ between the two schedules, AZD1222 recipients who got a second dose at roughly 4 weeks were pooled with those who got a second dose at roughly 12 weeks. Trial participants were enrolled by age into 18-55, 56-69 and 70-plus year subgroups, with approximately 150, 28 and 58 TCR-sequenced participants respectively. A total of 230 or so trial participants underwent TCR sequencing, of whom some 210 received two doses of AZD1222 and approximately 25 received two doses of the MenACWY control vaccine. Results and caveats for the whole study, not just this receptor: Because no samples from the day 14 peak response were available, repertoires could be characterized only after the peak T cell response. Conclusions about previously exposed vaccinees are limited because only 5 or 6 AZD1222 recipients were SARS-CoV-2 seropositive at baseline. Spike-specific TCR breadth and depth rose significantly after two AZD1222 doses compared with day 0 and with MenACWY recipients. CD4 TCRs associated with the vaccine covered the entire spike protein, and the dominant responses were in regions 160-218 and 743-854. Participants were mostly white British and included more females than males, and it was suggested by the authors that clonal diversity may have been underestimated. The 56-69-year group was small, and its depth increase did not reach significance, likely because of low power. Reportedly, almost half of the unique spike-specific TCRs recognized epitopes lying outside the regions that are mutated in the B.1.351 and B.1.1.7 variants.

The CDR3 regions of human TCRbeta chains were analyzed by immunosequencing. For the original study's pipeline: TCRs in the repertoires were compared against a reference library of SARS-CoV-2-specific TCRs that had been generated with the MIRA antigen-specificity platform. Breadth was defined as the fraction of unique TCRs that were SARS-CoV-2-associated. Depth was defined as the fraction of total T cells that were SARS-CoV-2-associated. Using the MIRA data, each spike-specific TCR was mapped to the spike region that the TCR reacts to and placed in a CD4 or CD8 class. Log10-transformed breadth and depth values were compared by one-way ANOVA with Sidak's multiple comparisons tests. Imported from immuneACCESS, the table was reduced by TCRdb to in-frame sequences with V and J called. These copies leave out some clones; in studies compared against another copy, an unresolved V gene accounts for under half, and the cause of the remainder is not known. The DNA was the basis for D and trimming; V, J and clone size are from that table. Counted in this sample were about 72,000 clones; 86% of them appeared once. The ten largest make up less than 3% of the sample.

The germline ends are 5 bases apart after V is trimmed by 0 bases and J by 4 bases. Including cysteine and phenylalanine, the CDR3 has 13 amino acids. The kept DNA is CDR3 alone, 39 bases in frame from the first base. CDR1 SEHNR and CDR2 FQNEAQ are derived from the germline V gene (reference sequence). The source material was peripheral blood, sampled on day 0 of AZD1222 vaccination. This clonotype originated in an adult in good health. Recombination joined TRBV7-9 with TRBJ2-3; matching of 5 bases hints at TRBD1 as the D gene. The CDR3 protein sequence reads: CASSLATADTQYF. The nucleotide sequence is given as TGTGCCAGCAGCTTAGCGACAGCAGATACGCAGTATTTT.